This T cell receptor beta chain was sequenced in a study of CD8 T cells in ankylosing spondylitis. Study-level results: Peripheral blood held disease-linked clones only at relatively low frequency, and these were CD8+. What appeared characteristic of ankylosing spondylitis blood was a TCR beta motif of 7 or 8 highly homologous variants. Matched ankylosing spondylitis synovial fluid reportedly contained a significantly enriched population of disease-linked clones.

Preparation of TCR beta libraries was done by quantitative 5'-RACE with molecular barcodes. TCRdb analysed the 5' RACE reads with MiXCR anew, one entry per CDR3 protein. This table has 400,000 to 450,000 distinct CDR3 sequences, under 20% appearing once. Germline CDR1 reads DFQATT; CDR2 reads SNEGSKA (reference sequence). This CDR3 comprises 12 residues. About this clonotype: What it binds is not known.

The source material was blood, either unsorted or a sorted T cell fraction (not recorded which). This receptor was obtained from a male donor with ankylosing spondylitis. The rearrangement uses TRBV20-1 and TRBJ2-1, with D tentatively TRBD2 (6 bases). Here the CDR3 reads CMLTSPYNEQFF. For the CDR3, the DNA is TGCATGCTAACTAGCCCCTACAATGAGCAGTTCTTC.